Here is one TCR beta chain with its context. This record comes from a study of control samples from healthy donors and cancer patients. V was trimmed by 0 bases and J by 2 bases, leaving 6 bases between them. CDR1 and CDR2 (germline): LNHNV, YYDKDF (reference sequence). This CDR3 region has 14 residues. Profiled with immunoSEQ multiplex PCR; TCRdb holds only in-frame clones, not every one. The sample holds 45,000 to 70,000 clones, under 95% seen once. Sequenced sample: PBMCs. The J gene is TRBJ2-3, the V gene TRBV15, with D unclear. The TCR was taken from a man aged 25-45 years with colorectal cancer. CDR3 region: CATSREGYTDTQYF. For the CDR3, the DNA is TGTGCCACCAGCAGAGAAGGCTACACAGATACGCAGTATTTT.